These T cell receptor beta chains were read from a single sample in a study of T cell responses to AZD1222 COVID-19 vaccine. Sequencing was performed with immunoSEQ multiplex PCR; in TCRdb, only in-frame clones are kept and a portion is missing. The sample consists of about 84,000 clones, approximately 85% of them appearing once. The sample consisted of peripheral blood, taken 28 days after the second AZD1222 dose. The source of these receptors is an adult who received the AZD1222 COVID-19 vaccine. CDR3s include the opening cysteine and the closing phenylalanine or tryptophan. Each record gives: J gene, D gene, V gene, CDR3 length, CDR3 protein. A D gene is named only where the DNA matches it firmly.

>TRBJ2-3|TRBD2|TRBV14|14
CASSPTSGSDTQYF
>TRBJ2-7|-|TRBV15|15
CATSRERGQASEQYF
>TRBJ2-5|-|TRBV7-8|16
CASSSTQRTEQETQYF
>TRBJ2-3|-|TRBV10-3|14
CAISGNSGSDTQYF
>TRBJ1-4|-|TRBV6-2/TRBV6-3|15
CASSRVEFQPGKLFF
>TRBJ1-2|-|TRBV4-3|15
CASSQDYGPFSGYTF
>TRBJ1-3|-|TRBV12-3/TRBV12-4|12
CASIPMGNTIYF
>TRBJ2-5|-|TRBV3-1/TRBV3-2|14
CASSPHGGRETQYF
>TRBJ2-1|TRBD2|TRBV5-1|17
CASSFGRGTNTYNEQFF
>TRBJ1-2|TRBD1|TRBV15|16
CATSRDQSGGGGGYTF
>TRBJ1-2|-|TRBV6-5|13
CASSRTHRDGYTF
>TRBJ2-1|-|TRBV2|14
CASWGTDYYNEQFF